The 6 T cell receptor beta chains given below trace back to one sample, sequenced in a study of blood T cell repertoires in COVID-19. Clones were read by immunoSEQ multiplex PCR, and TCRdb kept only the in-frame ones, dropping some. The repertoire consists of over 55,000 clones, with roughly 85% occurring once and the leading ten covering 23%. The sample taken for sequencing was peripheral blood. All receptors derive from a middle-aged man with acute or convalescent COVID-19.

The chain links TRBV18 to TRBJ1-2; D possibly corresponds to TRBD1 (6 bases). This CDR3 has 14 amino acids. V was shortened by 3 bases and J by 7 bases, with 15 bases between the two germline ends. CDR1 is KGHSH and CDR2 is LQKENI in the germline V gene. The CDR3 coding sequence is TGTGCCAGCTCACCCCAGGGGAGTCTCCCTGGCTACACCTTC. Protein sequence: CASSPQGSLPGYTF.

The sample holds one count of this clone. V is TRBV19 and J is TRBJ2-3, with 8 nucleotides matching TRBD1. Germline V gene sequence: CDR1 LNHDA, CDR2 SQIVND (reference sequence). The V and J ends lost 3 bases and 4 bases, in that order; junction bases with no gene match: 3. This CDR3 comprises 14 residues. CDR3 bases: TGTGCCAGTAGTATCCCAGGGGGCGCAGATACGCAGTATTTT. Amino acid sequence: CASSIPGGADTQYF.

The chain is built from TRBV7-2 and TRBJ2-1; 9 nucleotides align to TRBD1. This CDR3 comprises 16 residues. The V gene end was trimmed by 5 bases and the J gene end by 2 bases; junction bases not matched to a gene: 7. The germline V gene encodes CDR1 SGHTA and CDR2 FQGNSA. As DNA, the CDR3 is TGTGCCAGCAGCGACCCGGGACAGGGACCCTACAATGAGCAGTTCTTC. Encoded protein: CASSDPGQGPYNEQFF. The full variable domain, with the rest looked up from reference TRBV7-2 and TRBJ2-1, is GAGVSQSPSNKVTEKGKDVELRCDPISGHTALYWYRQSLGQGLEFLIYFQGNSAPDKSGLPSDRFSAERTGGSVSTLTIQRTQQEDSAVYLCASSDPGQGPYNEQFFGPGTRLTVL.

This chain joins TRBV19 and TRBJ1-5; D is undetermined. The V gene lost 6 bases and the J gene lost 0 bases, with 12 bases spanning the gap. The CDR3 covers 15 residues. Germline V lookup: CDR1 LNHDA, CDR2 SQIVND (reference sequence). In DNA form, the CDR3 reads TGTGCCAGTAGATACGATGAGGCTAGCAATCAGCCCCAGCATTTT. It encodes CASRYDEASNQPQHF.

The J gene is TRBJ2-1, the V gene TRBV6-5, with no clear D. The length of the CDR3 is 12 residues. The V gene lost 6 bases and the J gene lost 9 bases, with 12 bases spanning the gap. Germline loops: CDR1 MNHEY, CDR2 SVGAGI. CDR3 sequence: CASSPRPGEQFF. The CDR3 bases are TGTGCCAGCAGCCCCCGTCCCGGTGAGCAGTTCTTC.

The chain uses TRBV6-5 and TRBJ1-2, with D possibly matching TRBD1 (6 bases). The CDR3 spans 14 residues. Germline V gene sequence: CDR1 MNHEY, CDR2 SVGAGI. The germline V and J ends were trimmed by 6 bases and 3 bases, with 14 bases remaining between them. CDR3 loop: CASSLDRTYYGYTF. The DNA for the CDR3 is TGTGCCAGCAGCTTAGACAGGACATACTATGGCTACACCTTC.